Below, 8 T cell receptor beta chains from the same sample are listed, as sequenced in a study of Ad26.COV2.S vaccination and SARS-CoV-2 variants. Method: immunoSEQ multiplex PCR; TCRdb's copy keeps in-frame clones and lacks some. The top ten hold approximately 3.6% of the sample, which has 300,000 to 400,000 clones, more than 75% seen once. Treatment noted: approximately 18 received Ad26.COV2.S at low or high dose, single or two shots; roughly 5 received placebo; per-sample allocation not given. Specimens were obtained on day 63 following the first vaccine or placebo injection. The specimen comprised peripheral blood, sampled in a trial of Ad26.COV2.S vaccine versus placebo. These TCRs come from a person aged 18-65 years who received the Ad26.COV2.S COVID-19 vaccine or a placebo.

The chain carries TRBV11-2 and TRBJ1-6; a weak D match, TRBD1 (6 bases). This CDR3 has 15 residues. Germline values: CDR1 SGHAT, CDR2 FQNNGV. V lost 3 bases to trimming and J lost 10 bases, with 16 bases between them. The CDR3 reads CASSLQGRIRSPLHF. The CDR3 bases are TGTGCCAGCAGCTTGCAGGGGAGGATAAGGTCACCCCTCCACTTT.

In the case of this clone: The same CDR3 is also encoded by other DNA sequences in this sample. V gene TRBV27 combines with J gene TRBJ1-2, with 9 bases identical to TRBD1. V lost 5 bases and J lost 5; bases outside the gene matches: 9. CDR1 and CDR2 (germline): MNHEY, SMNVEV (reference sequence). The CDR3 is 15 residues long. Here the CDR3 reads CASSVGTGRDYGYTF. In DNA form, the CDR3 reads TGTGCCAGCAGTGTCGGGACAGGGCGGGATTATGGCTACACCTTC.

The rearrangement joins TRBV25-1 to TRBJ1-2, with 8 positions matching TRBD1. J gave up 6 bases and V 1 base, and 7 bases lay outside the gene matches. The germline V gene has CDR1 MGHDK and CDR2 SYGVNS. This CDR3 region has 15 residues. As DNA, the CDR3 is TGTGCCAGCAGTGAATGGGGGGACAGGAACCATGGCTACACCTTC. This encodes CASSEWGDRNHGYTF.

The chain combines TRBV3-1 (or the pseudogene TRBV3-2) with TRBJ1-3; no clear D gene. V was trimmed by 0 bases and J by 3 bases, leaving 12 bases between them. The CDR3 has 16 amino acids. From germline, CDR1 is LGHDT and CDR2 YNNKEL (reference sequence). As DNA, the CDR3 is TGTGCCAGCAGCCAAGATTATTTTTTGGGTGGAAACACCATATATTTT. Amino acid sequence: CASSQDYFLGGNTIYF.

The chain is built from TRBV5-4 and TRBJ2-2, with no clear D. With 3 bases removed from V and 0 bases from J, the gap between germline ends came to 9 bases. This CDR3 has 15 residues. The germline V gene encodes CDR1 SGHNT and CDR2 YYREEE (reference sequence). This chain's CDR3 is CASSWGRANTGELFF. CDR3 DNA: TGTGCCAGCAGCTGGGGTCGAGCGAACACCGGGGAGCTGTTTTTT.

The chain joins TRBV19 to TRBJ2-7; no firm D call. The V gene's germline CDR1 is LNHDA and CDR2 SQIVND (reference sequence). This CDR3 contains 11 residues. Deletions cut 4 bases from V and 4 bases from J, with 5 bases between. For the CDR3, the DNA is TGTGCCAGTAGTAACCAGTACGAGCAGTACTTC. Protein: CASSNQYEQYF.

The chain recombines TRBV11-2 with TRBJ2-1, with D maybe TRBD1 (5 bases). There are 11 residues in the CDR3. Germline V lookup: CDR1 SGHAT, CDR2 FQNNGV. V lost 6 bases, J lost 8 bases, and 8 bases lay in between. In DNA, the CDR3 is TGTGCCAGCAGTGCAGGGTATGAGCAGTTCTTC. It translates to CASSAGYEQFF. The full variable domain, in which reference TRBV11-2 and TRBJ2-1 provide the parts outside the CDR3, is EAGVAQSPRYKIIEKRQSVAFWCNPISGHATLYWYQQILGQGPKLLIQFQNNGVVDDSQLPKDRFSAERLKGVDSTLKIQPAKLEDSAVYLCASSAGYEQFFGPGTRLTVL.

The chain joins TRBV2 to TRBJ2-1, with 13 bases fitting TRBD2. The CDR3 extends over 16 amino acids. Trimming removed 5 bases from V and 4 bases from J; junction bases left unmatched: 5. Germline V CDR1 and CDR2: SNHLY, FYNNEI. The CDR3 here is CASSRLAGGGYNEQFF. CDR3 nucleotides: TGTGCCAGCAGTCGACTAGCGGGGGGCGGGTACAATGAGCAGTTCTTC.